This note documents a single T cell receptor beta chain sequence. These data belong to a study of blood T cell repertoires in COVID-19. The CDR3 has 15 amino acids. J gave up 6 bases and V 0 bases, and 5 bases lay outside the gene matches. Germline V gives CDR1 SGHRS, CDR2 YFSETQ. The protocol was immunoSEQ multiplex PCR, while the TCRdb copy is restricted to in-frame clones and leaves out a portion. The repertoire holds 200,000 or so clones, with 80% to 95% as singletons. Sequencing input: peripheral blood. This TCR was recovered from a man aged 60 to 69 with COVID-19, enrolled during active disease. The chain recombines TRBV5-1 with TRBJ2-3; 9 bases are shared with TRBD2. CDR3 region: CASSLGRGGLDTQYF. DNA for the CDR3: TGCGCCAGCAGCTTGGGGCGGGGGGGCCTTGATACGCAGTATTTT.